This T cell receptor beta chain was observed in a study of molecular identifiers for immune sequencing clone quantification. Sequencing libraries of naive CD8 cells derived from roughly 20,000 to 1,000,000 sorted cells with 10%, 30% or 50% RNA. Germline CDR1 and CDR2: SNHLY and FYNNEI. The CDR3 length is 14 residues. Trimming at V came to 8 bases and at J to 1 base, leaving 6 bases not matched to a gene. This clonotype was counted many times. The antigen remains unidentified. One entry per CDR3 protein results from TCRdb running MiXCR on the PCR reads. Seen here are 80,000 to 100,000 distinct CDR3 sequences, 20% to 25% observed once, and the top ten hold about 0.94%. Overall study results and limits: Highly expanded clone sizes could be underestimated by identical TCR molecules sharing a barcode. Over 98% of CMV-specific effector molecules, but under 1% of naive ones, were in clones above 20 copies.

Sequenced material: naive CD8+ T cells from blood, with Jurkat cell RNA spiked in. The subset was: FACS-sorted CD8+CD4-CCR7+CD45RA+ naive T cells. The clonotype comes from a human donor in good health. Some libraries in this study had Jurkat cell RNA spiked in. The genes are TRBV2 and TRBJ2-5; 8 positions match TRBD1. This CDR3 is CASEQGAFQETQYF. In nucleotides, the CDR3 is TGTGCCAGCGAGCAGGGGGCTTTCCAAGAGACCCAGTACTTC.